This section outlines one TCR beta chain sequence together with its context. The antigen remains unidentified. Assay: immunoSEQ multiplex PCR; the TCRdb copy retains only in-frame clones and omits some. This table holds 250,000 to 350,000 clones, 88% found once. Germline V gene data show CDR1 as LNHNV and CDR2 as YYDKDF (reference sequence). This CDR3 has 13 amino acids. Between the trimmed V and J ends, which lost 0 bases and 11 bases, there was a span of 13 bases. This record comes from a study of cytomegalovirus exposure and HLA in healthy donors. Study summary: The 100 to 150 validation repertoires were reported in a later analysis to have been generated on the same platform as the roughly 700 first-cohort repertoires.

General study points: Most TCR sequences proved rare, with some public TCRs found in many donors. Cytomegalovirus-associated TCR beta chains were listed, numbering 164. There were a few CMV-associated chains whose specificity for CMV antigens was confirmed in vitro.

Material for sequencing was PBMCs. This TCR was recovered from a woman younger than 30 in good health and CMV-seronegative. The rearrangement joins TRBV15 to TRBJ1-1; D is uncertain. CDR3 DNA: TGTGCCACCAGCAGAGATAGTGGGGAGAAGGCTTTCTTT. Translating it yields CATSRDSGEKAFF. Based on the CDR3 plus reference TRBV15 and TRBJ1-1, the full variable domain is DAMVIQNPRYQVTQFGKPVTLSCSQTLNHNVMYWYQQKSSQAPKLLFHYYDKDFNNEADTPDNFQSRRPNTSFCFLDIRSPGLGDTAMYLCATSRDSGEKAFFGQGTRLTVV.